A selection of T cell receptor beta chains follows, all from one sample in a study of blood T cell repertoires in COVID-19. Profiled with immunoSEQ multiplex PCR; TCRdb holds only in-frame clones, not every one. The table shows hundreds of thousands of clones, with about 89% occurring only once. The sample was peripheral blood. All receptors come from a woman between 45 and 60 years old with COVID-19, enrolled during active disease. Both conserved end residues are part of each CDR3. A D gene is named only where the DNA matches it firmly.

CASSYGTGGDQPQHF	TGTGCCAGCAGCTACGGGACAGGGGGTGATCAGCCCCAGCATTTT	TRBV6-5	TRBJ1-5	TRBD1
CATSRDGDSQETQYF	TGTGCCACCAGCAGAGATGGAGACTCCCAAGAGACCCAGTACTTC	TRBV15	TRBJ2-5	-
CASSLLGPMNTEAFF	TGCGCCAGCAGCCTATTGGGCCCTATGAACACTGAAGCTTTCTTT	TRBV5-1	TRBJ1-1	-
CASSFRLGSSYEQYF	TGTGCCAGCAGCTTTCGACTAGGTAGCTCCTACGAGCAGTACTTC	TRBV7-2	TRBJ2-7	-
CASSLGGQQANYGYTF	TGTGCCAGCAGCTTAGGGGGACAGCAAGCTAACTATGGCTACACCTTC	TRBV7-9	TRBJ1-2	TRBD1
CASSWGAEYNEQFF	TGTGCCAGCAGTTGGGGCGCTGAATACAATGAGCAGTTCTTC	TRBV6-5	TRBJ2-1	-
CASSKLAGGMYYEQYF	TGTGCCAGCAGCAAACTAGCGGGAGGGATGTACTACGAGCAGTACTTC	TRBV2	TRBJ2-7	TRBD2
CATSRSGFSNEKLFF	TGTGCCACCAGCCGCAGTGGTTTTTCGAATGAAAAACTGTTTTTT	TRBV15	TRBJ1-4	-
CASSYDTTVWAYGYTF	TGTGCCAGCAGTTACGACACGACAGTTTGGGCGTATGGCTACACCTTC	TRBV6-2/TRBV6-3	TRBJ1-2	-
CASNRGEGSYGYTF	TGTGCCTCGAACCGCGGGGAAGGGAGTTATGGCTACACCTTC	TRBV3-1/TRBV3-2	TRBJ1-2	-
CASSQDKAGDGRDTQYF	TGTGCCAGCAGCCAAGATAAGGCGGGAGATGGGCGGGATACGCAGTATTTT	TRBV4-2	TRBJ2-3	TRBD2
CATSSDRGRQPQHF	TGTGCCACCAGCAGTGACAGGGGGCGTCAGCCCCAGCATTTT	TRBV15	TRBJ1-5	TRBD1
CASSEGERVKRGANVLTF	TGTGCCAGCAGTGAAGGGGAGAGGGTGAAACGTGGGGCCAACGTCCTGACTTTC	TRBV6-1	TRBJ2-6	-